The clone carrying this TCR beta chain was seen a single time. Its antigen is undetermined. The data were obtained in a study of OX40 agonist ivuxolimab in advanced cancers. About the research overall: A history of anti-PD-1, anti-PD-L1 or anti-CTLA-4 therapy was acceptable, and approximately 41% had some.

The CDR3 contains 15 residues. Trimming at V came to 4 bases and at J to 2 bases, leaving 5 bases not matched to a gene. Germline loops: CDR1 SGHAT, CDR2 FQNNGV. Libraries were prepared by immunoSEQ multiplex PCR; TCRdb keeps only in-frame clonotypes and omits some of them. The sample lists about 73,000 clones, 85% occurring once. Study-wide results and limits: Circulating CD4+ and CD8+ T cells showed clonal expansion by week 6 at 0.1 to 3.0 mg/kg. The study found that CD8+ T cells averaged more expanded clones than CD4+. No determination was made of the antigen specificity of the expanded peripheral T cells.

The sequenced sample was CD4+ or CD8+ T cells sorted from blood, obtained in a trial of the OX40 agonist ivuxolimab. The genes are TRBV11-2 and TRBJ1-2; 9 bases fit TRBD1. The receptor's source is an adult with an advanced solid tumor such as melanoma, head and neck, liver or kidney cancer. The CDR3 sequence: CASSSTQGANYGYTF. The CDR3 DNA sequence: TGTGCCAGCAGCTCCACACAGGGGGCCAACTATGGCTACACCTTC.